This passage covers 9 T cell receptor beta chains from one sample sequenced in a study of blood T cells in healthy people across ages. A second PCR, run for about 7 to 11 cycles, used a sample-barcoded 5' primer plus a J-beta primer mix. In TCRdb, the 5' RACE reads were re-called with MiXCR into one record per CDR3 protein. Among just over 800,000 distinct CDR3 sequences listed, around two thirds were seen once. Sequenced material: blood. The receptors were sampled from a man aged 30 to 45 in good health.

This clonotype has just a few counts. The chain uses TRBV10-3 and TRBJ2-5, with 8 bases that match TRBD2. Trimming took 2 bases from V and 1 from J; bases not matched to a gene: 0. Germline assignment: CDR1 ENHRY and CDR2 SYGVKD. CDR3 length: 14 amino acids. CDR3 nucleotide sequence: TGTGCCATCAGTGAGGGACTAGCCCAAGAGACCCAGTACTTC. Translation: CAISEGLAQETQYF.

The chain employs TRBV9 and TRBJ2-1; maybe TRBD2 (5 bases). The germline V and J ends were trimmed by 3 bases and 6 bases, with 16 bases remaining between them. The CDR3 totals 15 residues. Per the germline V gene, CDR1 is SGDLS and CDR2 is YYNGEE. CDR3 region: CASSASPGKGNEQFF. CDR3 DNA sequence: TGTGCCAGCAGCGCTAGTCCCGGGAAAGGCAATGAGCAGTTCTTC.

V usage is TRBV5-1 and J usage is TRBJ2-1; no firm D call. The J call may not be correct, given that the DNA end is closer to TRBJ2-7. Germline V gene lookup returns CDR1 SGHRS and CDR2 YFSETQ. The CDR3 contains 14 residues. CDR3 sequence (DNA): TGCGCCAGCAGCTTGGAAGTAGGGACCTACGAGCAGTACTTC. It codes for CASSLEVGTYEQYF.

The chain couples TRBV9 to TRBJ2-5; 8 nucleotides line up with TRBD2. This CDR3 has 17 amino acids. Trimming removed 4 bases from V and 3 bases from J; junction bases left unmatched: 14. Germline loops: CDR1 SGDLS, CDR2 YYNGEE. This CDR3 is CASSPHGGAGGKETQYF. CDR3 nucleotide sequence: TGTGCCAGCAGCCCCCACGGGGGGGCAGGAGGAAAAGAGACCCAGTACTTC.

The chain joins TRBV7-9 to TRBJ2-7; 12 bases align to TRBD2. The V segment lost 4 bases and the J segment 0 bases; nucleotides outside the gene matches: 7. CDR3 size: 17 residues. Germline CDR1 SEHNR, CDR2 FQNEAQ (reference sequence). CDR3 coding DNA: TGTGCCAGCAGCTCAGGACTAGCGGGGCCTAGCTCCTACGAGCAGTACTTC. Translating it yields CASSSGLAGPSSYEQYF.

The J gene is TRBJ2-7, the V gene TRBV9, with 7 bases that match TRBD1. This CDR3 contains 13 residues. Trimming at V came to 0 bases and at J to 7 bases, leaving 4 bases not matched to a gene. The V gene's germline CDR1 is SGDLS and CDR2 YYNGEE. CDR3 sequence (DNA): TGTGCCAGCAGCGTAGTAACAGGGGAAGAGCAGTACTTC. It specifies CASSVVTGEEQYF.

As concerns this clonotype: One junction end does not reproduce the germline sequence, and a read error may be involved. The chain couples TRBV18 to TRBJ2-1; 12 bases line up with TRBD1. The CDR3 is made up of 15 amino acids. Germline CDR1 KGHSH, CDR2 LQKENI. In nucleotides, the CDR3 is TGTCCCAGCTCACCGGGACAGGGGGCCGTCAATGAGCAGTTCTTC. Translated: CPSSPGQGAVNEQFF.

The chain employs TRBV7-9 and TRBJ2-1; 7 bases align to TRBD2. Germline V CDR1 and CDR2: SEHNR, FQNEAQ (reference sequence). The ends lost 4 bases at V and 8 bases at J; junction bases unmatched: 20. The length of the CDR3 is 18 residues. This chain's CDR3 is CASSSTDGTTRFIDEQFF. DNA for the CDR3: TGTGCCAGCAGCTCAACTGATGGGACTACGAGGTTCATCGATGAGCAGTTCTTC.

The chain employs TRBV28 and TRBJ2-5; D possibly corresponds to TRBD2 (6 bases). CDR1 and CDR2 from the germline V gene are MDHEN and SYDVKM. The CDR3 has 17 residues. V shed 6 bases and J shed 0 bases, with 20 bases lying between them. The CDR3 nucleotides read TGTGCCAGCAGCCCCCCCCTCAGGGCTAGCGACCAAGAGACCCAGTACTTC. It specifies CASSPPLRASDQETQYF. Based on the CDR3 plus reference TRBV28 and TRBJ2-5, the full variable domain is DVKVTQSSRYLVKRTGEKVFLECVQDMDHENMFWYRQDPGLGLRLIYFSYDVKMKEKGDIPEGYSVSREKKERFSLILESASTNQTSMYLCASSPPLRASDQETQYFGPGTRLLVL.